This T cell receptor beta chain was profiled in a study of cytomegalovirus exposure and HLA in healthy donors. Study-wide points: There were three CMV-associated chains whose specificity for CMV antigens was confirmed in vitro.

Regarding this clone: Antigen: not known.

Trimming removed 1 base at V and 6 bases at J, with 9 bases between. The CDR3 has 14 residues. In germline, CDR1 is MNHEY, CDR2 SMNVEV (reference sequence). PCR used 60 Vbeta primers and 13 Jbeta primers. The data were produced by immunoSEQ multiplex PCR, yet TCRdb's version contains in-frame clones alone and is incomplete. The repertoire has 200,000 to 250,000 clones, around four fifths of them found once; the top ten carry approximately 0.71%. The sample taken for sequencing was PBMCs. The chain recombines TRBV27 with TRBJ2-2, with D possibly matching TRBD1 (6 bases). This clonotype was sampled from a boy aged 2-15 years in good health and CMV-seronegative. CDR3 sequence reads: CASSLLGASGELFF. CDR3 coding DNA: TGTGCCAGCAGTTTATTGGGGGCGTCCGGGGAGCTGTTTTTT.